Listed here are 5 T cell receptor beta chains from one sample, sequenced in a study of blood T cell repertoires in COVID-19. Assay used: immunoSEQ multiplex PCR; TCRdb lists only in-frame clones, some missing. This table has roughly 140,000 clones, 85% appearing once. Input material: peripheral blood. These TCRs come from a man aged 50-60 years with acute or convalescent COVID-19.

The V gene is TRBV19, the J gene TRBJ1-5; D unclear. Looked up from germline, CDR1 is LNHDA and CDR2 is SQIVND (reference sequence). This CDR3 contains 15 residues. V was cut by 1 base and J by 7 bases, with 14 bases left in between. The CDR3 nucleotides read TGTGCCAGTAGTATAGTGGGGAGCGGCGCGCAGCCCCAGCATTTT. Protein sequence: CASSIVGSGAQPQHF. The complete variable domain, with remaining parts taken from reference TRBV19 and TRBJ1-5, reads DGGITQSPKYLFRKEGQNVTLSCEQNLNHDAMYWYRQDPGQGLRLIYYSQIVNDFQKGDIAEGYSVSREKKESFPLTVTSAQKNPTAFYLCASSIVGSGAQPQHFGDGTRLSIL.

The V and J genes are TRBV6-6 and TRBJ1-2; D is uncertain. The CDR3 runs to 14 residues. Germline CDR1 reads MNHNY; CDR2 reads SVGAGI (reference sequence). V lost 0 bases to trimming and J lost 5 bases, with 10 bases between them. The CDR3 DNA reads TGTGCCAGCAGTTACTCGAGGGAAGGATATGGCTACACCTTC. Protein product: CASSYSREGYGYTF.

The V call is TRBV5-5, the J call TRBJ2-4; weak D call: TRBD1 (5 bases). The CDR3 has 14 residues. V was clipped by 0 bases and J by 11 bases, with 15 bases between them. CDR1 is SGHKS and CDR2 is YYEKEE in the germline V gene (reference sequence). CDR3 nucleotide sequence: TGTGCCAGCAGCTTGGCTCCCACAGTAGGGGTTCAGTACTTC. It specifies CASSLAPTVGVQYF.

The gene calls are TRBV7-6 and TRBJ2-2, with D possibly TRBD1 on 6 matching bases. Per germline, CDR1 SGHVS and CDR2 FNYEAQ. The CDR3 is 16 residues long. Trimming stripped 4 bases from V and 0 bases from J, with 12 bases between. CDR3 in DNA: TGTGCCAGCAGCTCAATACGGACAGCGAACACCGGGGAGCTGTTTTTT. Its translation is CASSSIRTANTGELFF.

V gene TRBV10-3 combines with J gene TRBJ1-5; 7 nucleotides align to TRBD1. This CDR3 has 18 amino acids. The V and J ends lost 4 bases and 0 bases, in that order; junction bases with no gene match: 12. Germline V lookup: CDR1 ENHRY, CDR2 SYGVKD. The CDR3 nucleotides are TGTGCCATCAGTGCCCCGGCCGGGACAGCAAATAGCAATCAGCCCCAGCATTTT. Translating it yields CAISAPAGTANSNQPQHF.